This TCR beta chain was profiled in a study of cytomegalovirus exposure and HLA in healthy donors. This PCR relied on a set of 60 Vbeta primers and 13 Jbeta primers. Sequencing was performed with immunoSEQ multiplex PCR; in TCRdb, only in-frame clones are kept and a portion is missing. The sample shows fewer than 200,000 clones, over 65% of them seen only once. Notes on this clone: Its specificity is not known.

Findings and caveats of the study: TCR beta V- and J-gene trimming was later associated with a missense DCLRE1C variant.

Germline-derived CDR1 and CDR2 are SGHKS and YYEKEE (reference sequence). The CDR3 is made up of 15 amino acids. Trimming pared 1 base from V and 4 bases from J, leaving 14 bases between. The sequenced sample was PBMCs. This chain connects TRBV5-5 to TRBJ1-2; D unclear. The sequence derives from a man aged 35-49 years in good health and CMV-seropositive. CDR3 in DNA: TGTGCCAGCAGCTTGACGGATCTCGGGAGCTATGGCTACACCTTC. Protein product: CASSLTDLGSYGYTF.